Presented here are 21 T cell receptor beta chains from one specimen sequenced in a study of blood T cell repertoires in COVID-19. Sequencing was performed with immunoSEQ multiplex PCR; in TCRdb, only in-frame clones are kept and a portion is missing. The sample consists of about 230,000 clones, around four fifths of them appearing once. The sequencing sample was made of peripheral blood. Every receptor here comes from a man between 35 and 55 years old with acute or convalescent COVID-19.

This chain joins TRBV6-5 and TRBJ2-2; D is perhaps TRBD2 (6 bases). The CDR3 consists of 15 residues. The V end was cut by 2 bases, the J end by 1 base, with 8 bases between. Germline-derived CDR1 and CDR2 are MNHEY and SVGAGI. The CDR3 coding sequence is TGTGCCAGCAGTTACGCGGGACTGAACACCGGGGAGCTGTTTTTT. Translating it yields CASSYAGLNTGELFF.

The chain links TRBV10-3 to TRBJ1-5, with D possibly matching TRBD1 (6 bases). Looked up from germline, CDR1 is ENHRY and CDR2 is SYGVKD. This CDR3 comprises 19 residues. Trimming stripped 1 base from V and 2 bases from J, with 21 bases between. CDR3 bases: TGTGCCATCAGTGAGTTTTTAATACGGGGGGCTGATGGCAATCAGCCCCAGCATTTT. It encodes CAISEFLIRGADGNQPQHF.

The sample holds one count of this clone. The J gene is TRBJ1-2, the V gene TRBV6-5, with D hard to call. The germline V gene encodes CDR1 MNHEY and CDR2 SVGAGI. This CDR3 region has 13 residues. V lost 2 bases, J lost 4 bases, and 8 bases lay in between. DNA for the CDR3: TGTGCCAGCAGTTACAGCGGGCGCTATGGCTACACCTTC. Its translation: CASSYSGRYGYTF.

The V gene is TRBV27, the J gene TRBJ1-4, with D possibly matching TRBD1 (5 bases). The CDR3 is 14 residues long. V lost 8 bases to trimming and J lost 4 bases, with 14 bases between them. Germline assignment: CDR1 MNHEY and CDR2 SMNVEV (reference sequence). CDR3 sequence (DNA): TGTGCCAGCTCTCCGGGGGTACTTAATGAAAAACTGTTTTTT. Its protein is CASSPGVLNEKLFF.

The chain joins TRBV18 to TRBJ2-2, with 8 positions matching TRBD1. This CDR3 has 17 residues. The ends lost 4 bases at V and 0 bases at J; junction bases unmatched: 7. Germline CDR1 reads KGHSH; CDR2 reads LQKENI. The CDR3, as DNA: TGTGCCAGCTCACTTAAGGACAGGGCCCCGAACACCGGGGAGCTGTTTTTT. Protein product: CASSLKDRAPNTGELFF. Filled out from reference TRBV18 and TRBJ2-2, the complete variable domain reads NAGVMQNPRHLVRRRGQEARLRCSPMKGHSHVYWYRQLPEEGLKFMVYLQKENIIDESGMPKERFSAEFPKEGPSILRIQQVVRGDSAAYFCASSLKDRAPNTGELFFGEGSRLTVL.

The rearrangement joins TRBV5-1 to TRBJ1-4, with TRBD1 identical over 8 bases. This CDR3 is 14 amino acids long. From germline, CDR1 is SGHRS and CDR2 YFSETQ. After removal of 4 bases from V and 6 bases from J, the junction contained 5 bases not matched to a gene. CDR3 nucleotide sequence: TGCGCCAGCAGCGGGGGACAGGTAGATGAAAAACTGTTTTTT. Its translation is CASSGGQVDEKLFF.

The rearrangement links TRBV5-4 to TRBJ2-3; 10 positions match TRBD2. The CDR3 is 16 residues long. The junction had 5 bases not matched to a gene; V was cut back by 0 bases and J by 4 bases. Germline CDR1 is SGHNT and CDR2 is YYREEE (reference sequence). CDR3 loop: CASSLGGTSVSDTQYF. The CDR3 coding sequence is TGTGCCAGCAGCTTGGGAGGGACTAGCGTATCAGATACGCAGTATTTT. Full variable domain (missing parts from reference TRBV5-4 and TRBJ2-3): ETGVTQSPTHLIKTRGQQVTLRCSSQSGHNTVSWYQQALGQGPQFIFQYYREEENGRGNFPPRFSGLQFPNYSSELNVNALELDDSALYLCASSLGGTSVSDTQYFGPGTRLTVL.

J is TRBJ2-2 and V is TRBV7-2; 7 bases match TRBD1. V shed 4 bases, J shed 4 bases, and the junction held 9 bases outside the gene matches. CDR3 length: 16 amino acids. Per germline, CDR1 SGHTA and CDR2 FQGNSA. The CDR3 reads CASSSQGQSGTGELFF. The CDR3 DNA reads as TGTGCCAGCAGCTCCCAGGGACAGTCGGGCACCGGGGAGCTGTTTTTT.

On this clone itself: The sample carries other DNA sequences with the same CDR3. The chain combines TRBV19 with TRBJ2-1, with a tentative D call TRBD2 (6 bases). The V end was cut by 4 bases, the J end by 0 bases, with 10 bases between. Germline-derived CDR1 and CDR2 are LNHDA and SQIVND (reference sequence). The CDR3 runs to 15 residues. CDR3 protein: CASSRDSSSYNEQFF. The CDR3 DNA reads TGTGCCAGTAGTAGGGACTCCAGCTCCTACAATGAGCAGTTCTTC. The complete variable domain, with remaining parts taken from reference TRBV19 and TRBJ2-1, reads DGGITQSPKYLFRKEGQNVTLSCEQNLNHDAMYWYRQDPGQGLRLIYYSQIVNDFQKGDIAEGYSVSREKKESFPLTVTSAQKNPTAFYLCASSRDSSSYNEQFFGPGTRLTVL.

The V call is TRBV4-3, the J call TRBJ2-7; a weak D match, TRBD2 (5 bases). V lost 4 bases and J 1 base, leaving 11 bases between the germline ends. Germline CDR1 reads LGHNA; CDR2 reads YSLEER. The CDR3 is made up of 14 amino acids. The CDR3 bases are TGCGCCAGCAGCCTTAGGACGGGATCCTACGAGCAGTACTTC. It encodes CASSLRTGSYEQYF.

The chain is built from TRBV2 and TRBJ1-2; D gene ambiguous. The V gene lost 3 bases and the J gene lost 2 bases, with 7 bases spanning the gap. Germline CDR1 SNHLY, CDR2 FYNNEI. The length of the CDR3 is 13 residues. This CDR3 is CASSEGLNYGYTF. The CDR3 nucleotides read TGTGCCAGCAGTGAGGGCCTAAACTATGGCTACACCTTC. Full variable domain (outside the CDR3, taken from reference TRBV2 and TRBJ1-2): EPEVTQTPSHQVTQMGQEVILRCVPISNHLYFYWYRQILGQKVEFLVSFYNNEISEKSEIFDDQFSVERPDGSNFTLKIRSTKLEDSAMYFCASSEGLNYGYTFGSGTRLTVV.

V gene TRBV6-2 or TRBV6-3 combines with J gene TRBJ2-3; 9 bases line up with TRBD2. CDR3 length: 17 amino acids. Trimming took 2 bases from V and 1 from J; bases not matched to a gene: 7. Germline lookup yields CDR1 MNHEY and CDR2 SVGEGT. This chain's CDR3 is CASSYSFAGGRTDTQYF. The CDR3 nucleotides are TGTGCCAGCAGTTACAGCTTTGCGGGAGGGCGCACAGATACGCAGTATTTT.

CDR3 region: CASQSRTGGYGYTF. The CDR3 nucleotides read TGTGCCAGCCAAAGCCGGACGGGGGGATATGGCTACACCTTC. This rearrangement joins TRBV4-2 to TRBJ1-2, with D tentatively TRBD1 (5 bases). Germline CDR1 and CDR2: LGHNA and YNFKEQ. There are 14 residues in the CDR3. V lost 8 bases, J lost 5 bases, and 18 bases lay in between.

This clone appeared a few times. The J gene is TRBJ2-1, the V gene TRBV15; 7 nucleotides line up with TRBD2. The CDR3 runs 15 residues. The ends lost 0 bases at V and 6 bases at J; junction bases unmatched: 5. CDR1 is LNHNV and CDR2 is YYDKDF in the germline V gene (reference sequence). CDR3 residues: CATSRERDYTNEQFF. Here the CDR3 DNA reads TGTGCCACCAGCAGAGAGCGGGACTACACCAATGAGCAGTTCTTC.

This sequence joins TRBV6-5 and TRBJ1-1; possibly TRBD1 for D (5 bases). The ends were cut back, 0 bases at V and 0 bases at J, with 5 bases in the middle. The CDR3 has 14 amino acids. Germline values: CDR1 MNHEY, CDR2 SVGAGI. The CDR3 here is CASSYSQVNTEAFF. The CDR3 coding sequence is TGTGCCAGCAGTTACTCACAGGTGAACACTGAAGCTTTCTTT.

V is TRBV18 and J is TRBJ2-4; TRBD1 matches at 8 bases. This CDR3 region has 16 residues. V shed 6 bases, J shed 1 base, and the junction held 8 bases outside the gene matches. CDR1 KGHSH and CDR2 LQKENI come from the germline V gene. The DNA for the CDR3 is TGTGCCAGCTCGAGGACAGGGAGATTTGCCAAAAACATTCAGTACTTC. Its protein is CASSRTGRFAKNIQYF.

This chain links TRBV28 with TRBJ2-2, with D perhaps matching TRBD2 (6 bases). V was clipped by 1 base and J by 3 bases, with 9 bases between them. Germline assignment: CDR1 MDHEN and CDR2 SYDVKM. There are 15 residues in the CDR3. The DNA for the CDR3 is TGTGCCAGCAGTTTATACGGGAGTCACACCGGGGAGCTGTTTTTT. Translation gives CASSLYGSHTGELFF.

V gene TRBV30 combines with J gene TRBJ1-3; D gene uncertain. This CDR3 region has 14 residues. The ends were cut back, 1 base at V and 2 bases at J, with 9 bases in the middle. Germline V gene data show CDR1 as GTSNPN and CDR2 as SVGIG (reference sequence). This CDR3 reads CAWSGGLAGNTIYF. CDR3 nucleotides: TGTGCCTGGAGTGGAGGTCTGGCTGGAAACACCATATATTTT.

This clone was recorded once. The rearrangement uses TRBV10-3 and TRBJ1-6; 10 nucleotides agree with TRBD1. CDR1 ENHRY and CDR2 SYGVKD come from the germline V gene. V was clipped by 3 bases and J by 2 bases; unmatched bases: 7. This CDR3 spans 18 amino acids. The CDR3 sequence: CAISDQTGGRAYNSPLHF. The DNA for the CDR3 is TGTGCCATCAGTGACCAGACAGGGGGCAGGGCCTATAATTCACCCCTCCACTTT.

The V gene is TRBV27, the J gene TRBJ1-5; 7 bases map to TRBD1. V trimming: 5 bases; J trimming: 6 bases; junction bases outside the gene matches: 7. The CDR3 length is 14 residues. CDR1 is MNHEY, CDR2 SMNVEV, per germline (reference sequence). The CDR3 loop reads CASSPTGLVQPQHF. The DNA of the CDR3 is TGTGCCAGCAGTCCGACAGGGCTGGTTCAGCCCCAGCATTTT.

The rearrangement links TRBV5-4 to TRBJ1-1, with unresolved D. V lost 3 bases to trimming and J lost 1 base, with 7 bases between them. The CDR3 consists of 13 residues. Germline V gives CDR1 SGHNT, CDR2 YYREEE (reference sequence). The CDR3 loop is CASSSEKNTEAFF. The CDR3 DNA sequence: TGTGCCAGCAGCTCCGAGAAGAACACTGAAGCTTTCTTT.